The entry below gives a single TCR beta chain sequence along with its context. This record comes from a study of cytomegalovirus exposure and HLA in healthy donors. Method: immunoSEQ multiplex PCR; TCRdb's copy keeps in-frame clones and lacks some. In the table there are about 250,000 clones, about 87% of which are singletons. Trimming removed 0 bases at V and 3 bases at J, with 15 bases between. Germline lookup yields CDR1 LNHNV and CDR2 YYDKDF (reference sequence). CDR3 length equals 16 residues. V gene TRBV15 combines with J gene TRBJ2-7; D gene unclear. The sequenced sample was PBMCs. This TCR came from a man aged 18 to 29 in good health and CMV-seronegative. The CDR3 region has the DNA TGTGCCACCAGCAGAGATCTTAGTGGGCCTATCTACGAGCAGTACTTC. It is translated as CATSRDLSGPIYEQYF.